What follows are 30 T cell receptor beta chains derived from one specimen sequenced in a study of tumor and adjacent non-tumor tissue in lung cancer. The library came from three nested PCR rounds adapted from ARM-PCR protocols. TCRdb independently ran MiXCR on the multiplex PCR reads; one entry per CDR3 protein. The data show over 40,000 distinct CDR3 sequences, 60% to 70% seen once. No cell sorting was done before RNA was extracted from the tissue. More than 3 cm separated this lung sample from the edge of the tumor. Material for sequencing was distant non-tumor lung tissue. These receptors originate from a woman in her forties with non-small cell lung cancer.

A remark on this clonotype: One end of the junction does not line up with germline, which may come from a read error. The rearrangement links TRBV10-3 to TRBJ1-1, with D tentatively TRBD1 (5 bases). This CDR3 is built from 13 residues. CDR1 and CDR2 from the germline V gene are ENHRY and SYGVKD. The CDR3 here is CAVSDRPRWEAFF. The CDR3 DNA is TGTGCCGTCAGTGACAGACCGCGGTGGGAAGCTTTCTTT.

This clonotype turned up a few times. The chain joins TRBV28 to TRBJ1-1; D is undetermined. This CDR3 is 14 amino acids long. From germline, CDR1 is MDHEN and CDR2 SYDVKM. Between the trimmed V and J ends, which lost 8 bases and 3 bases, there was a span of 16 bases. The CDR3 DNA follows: TGTGCCAGCTTCTCCCCTGGGGTCTACACTGAAGCTTTCTTT. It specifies CASFSPGVYTEAFF.

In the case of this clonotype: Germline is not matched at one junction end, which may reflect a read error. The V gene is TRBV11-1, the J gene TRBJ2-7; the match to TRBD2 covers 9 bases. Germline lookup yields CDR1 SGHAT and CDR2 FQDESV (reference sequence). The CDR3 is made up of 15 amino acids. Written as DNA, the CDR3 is TGTGCCAGGAGCCTAATTAGCGGGAGCCAATACGAGCAGCACTTC. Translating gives CARSLISGSQYEQHF.

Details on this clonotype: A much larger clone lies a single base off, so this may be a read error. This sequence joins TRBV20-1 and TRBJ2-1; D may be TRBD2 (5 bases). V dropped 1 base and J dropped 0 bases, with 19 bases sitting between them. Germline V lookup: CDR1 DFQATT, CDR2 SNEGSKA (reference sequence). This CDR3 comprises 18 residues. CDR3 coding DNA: TGCAGTGCTAGAGTTTTTTCGGGTAGAGGGAGCTCCTACAATGAGCAGTTCTTC. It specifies CSARVFSGRGSSYNEQFF.

In nucleotides, the CDR3 is TGTGCCAGCAGAAATGGACAAGGGACTGAAGCTTTCTTT. Protein sequence: CASRNGQGTEAFF. The chain couples TRBV7-8 to TRBJ1-1, with D perhaps matching TRBD1 (5 bases). The CDR3 runs 13 residues. CDR1 is SGHVS and CDR2 is FQNEAQ in the germline V gene. V lost 6 bases and J 5 bases, leaving 13 bases between the germline ends. Variable domain in full (rest from reference TRBV7-8 and TRBJ1-1): GAGVSQSPRYKVAKRGQDVALRCDPISGHVSLFWYQQALGQGPEFLTYFQNEAQLDKSGLPSDRFFAERPEGSVSTLKIQRTQQEDSAVYLCASRNGQGTEAFFGQGTRLTVV.

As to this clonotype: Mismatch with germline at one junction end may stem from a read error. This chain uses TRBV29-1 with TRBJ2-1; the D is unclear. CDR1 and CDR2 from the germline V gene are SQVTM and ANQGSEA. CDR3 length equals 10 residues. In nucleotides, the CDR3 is TGCAGCGTTGCCGATAATGAGCAGCTCTTC. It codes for CSVADNEQLF.

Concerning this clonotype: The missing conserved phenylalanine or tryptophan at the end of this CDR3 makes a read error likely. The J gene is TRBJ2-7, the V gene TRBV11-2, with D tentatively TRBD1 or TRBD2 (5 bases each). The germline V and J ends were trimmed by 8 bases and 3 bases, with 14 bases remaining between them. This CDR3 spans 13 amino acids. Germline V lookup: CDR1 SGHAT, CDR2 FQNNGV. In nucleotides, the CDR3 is TGTGCCAGCCAATCCGGTGGGGGCTACGAGCAGTACTTA. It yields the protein CASQSGGGYEQYL.

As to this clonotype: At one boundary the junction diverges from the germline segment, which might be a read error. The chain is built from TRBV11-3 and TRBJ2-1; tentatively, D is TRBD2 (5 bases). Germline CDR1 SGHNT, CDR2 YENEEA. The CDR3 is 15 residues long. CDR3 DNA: TGTGCCAGCAGCTTAGGGCCCGGAGGCAACAGTGAGCAATTCTTC. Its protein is CASSLGPGGNSEQFF.

The CDR3 DNA reads TGTGCCAGTAGTATCTCCTTAGCAGAGACGGATACGCAGTATTTT. Amino acids: CASSISLAETDTQYF. The V call is TRBV19, the J call TRBJ2-3; D ambiguous. The CDR3 sequence is 15 residues long. Germline loops: CDR1 LNHDA, CDR2 SQIVND (reference sequence). V gave up 3 bases and J gave up 6 bases, with 16 bases separating them. The full variable domain, with the rest looked up from reference TRBV19 and TRBJ2-3, is DGGITQSPKYLFRKEGQNVTLSCEQNLNHDAMYWYRQDPGQGLRLIYYSQIVNDFQKGDIAEGYSVSREKKESFPLTVTSAQKNPTAFYLCASSISLAETDTQYFGPGTRLTVL.

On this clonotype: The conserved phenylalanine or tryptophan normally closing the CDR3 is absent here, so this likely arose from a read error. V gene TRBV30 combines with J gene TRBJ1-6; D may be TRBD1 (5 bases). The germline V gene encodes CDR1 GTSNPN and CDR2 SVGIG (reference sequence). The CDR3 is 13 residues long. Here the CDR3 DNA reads TGTGCCTGGAGACGTGACAGCTATTCGCCCCTCCACCTT. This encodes CAWRRDSYSPLHL.

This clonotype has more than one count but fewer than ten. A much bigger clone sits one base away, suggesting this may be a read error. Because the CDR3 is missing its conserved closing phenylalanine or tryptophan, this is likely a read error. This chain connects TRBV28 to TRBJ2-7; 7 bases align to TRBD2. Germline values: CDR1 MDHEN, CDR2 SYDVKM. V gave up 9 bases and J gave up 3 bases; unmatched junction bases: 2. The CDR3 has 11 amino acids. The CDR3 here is CASGDYYEQYL. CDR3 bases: TGTGCCAGTGGGGACTACTACGAGCAGTACCTC.

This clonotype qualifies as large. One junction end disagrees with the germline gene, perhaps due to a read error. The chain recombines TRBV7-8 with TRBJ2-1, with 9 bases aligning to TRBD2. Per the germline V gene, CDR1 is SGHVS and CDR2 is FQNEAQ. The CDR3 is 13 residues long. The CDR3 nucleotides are TGTGCCAGCAGCGACCAGGGACTAGCCACTCGTGGCTTC. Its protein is CASSDQGLATRGF. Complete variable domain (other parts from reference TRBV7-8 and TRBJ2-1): GAGVSQSPRYKVAKRGQDVALRCDPISGHVSLFWYQQALGQGPEFLTYFQNEAQLDKSGLPSDRFFAERPEGSVSTLKIQRTQQEDSAVYLCASSDQGLATRGFGPGTRLTVL.

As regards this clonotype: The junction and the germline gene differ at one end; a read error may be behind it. The CDR3 reads CASILSRGRGPNYGYTF. The CDR3 DNA reads TGTGCCAGCATTTTAAGTCGGGGCAGGGGCCCTAACTATGGCTACACCTTC. The chain has TRBV27 and TRBJ1-2; D may be TRBD1 (6 bases). The CDR3 totals 17 residues. Germline loops: CDR1 MNHEY, CDR2 SMNVEV (reference sequence).

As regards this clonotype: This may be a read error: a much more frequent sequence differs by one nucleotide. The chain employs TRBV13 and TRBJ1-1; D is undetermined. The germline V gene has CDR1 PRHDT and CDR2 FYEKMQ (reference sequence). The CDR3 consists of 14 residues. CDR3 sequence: CATSLRSGGFEAFF. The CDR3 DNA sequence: TGTGCCACCAGCTTACGGTCAGGCGGGTTTGAAGCTTTCTTT.

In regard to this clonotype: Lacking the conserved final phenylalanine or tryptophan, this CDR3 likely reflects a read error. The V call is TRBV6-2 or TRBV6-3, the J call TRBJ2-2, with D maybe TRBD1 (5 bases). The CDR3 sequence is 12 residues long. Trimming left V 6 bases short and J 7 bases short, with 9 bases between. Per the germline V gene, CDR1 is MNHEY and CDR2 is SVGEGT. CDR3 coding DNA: TGTGCCAGCAGCACACAGGTCGGGGAGCTGTTTATT. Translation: CASSTQVGELFI.

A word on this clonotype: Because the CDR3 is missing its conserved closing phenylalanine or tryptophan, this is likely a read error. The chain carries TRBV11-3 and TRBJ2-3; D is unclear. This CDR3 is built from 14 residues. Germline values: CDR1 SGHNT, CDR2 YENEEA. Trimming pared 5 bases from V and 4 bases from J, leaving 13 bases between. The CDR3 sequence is CASSLLSLSDTQYS. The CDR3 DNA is TGTGCCAGCAGCCTCTTGAGTCTCTCAGATACGCAGTATTCT.

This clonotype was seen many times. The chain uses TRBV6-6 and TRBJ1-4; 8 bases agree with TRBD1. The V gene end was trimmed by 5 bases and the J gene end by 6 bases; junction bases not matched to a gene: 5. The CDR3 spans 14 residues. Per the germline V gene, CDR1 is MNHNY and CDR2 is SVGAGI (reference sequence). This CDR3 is CASSTDRVDEKLFF. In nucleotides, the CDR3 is TGTGCCAGCAGTACGGACAGGGTAGATGAAAAACTGTTTTTT.

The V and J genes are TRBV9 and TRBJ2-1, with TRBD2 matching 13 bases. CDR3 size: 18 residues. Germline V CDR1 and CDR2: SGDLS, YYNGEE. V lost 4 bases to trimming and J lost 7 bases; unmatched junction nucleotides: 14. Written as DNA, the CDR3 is TGTGCCAGCAGCCCCTGGGATGGGACTAGCGGGAAGTTGAATGAGCAGTTCTTC. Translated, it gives CASSPWDGTSGKLNEQFF.

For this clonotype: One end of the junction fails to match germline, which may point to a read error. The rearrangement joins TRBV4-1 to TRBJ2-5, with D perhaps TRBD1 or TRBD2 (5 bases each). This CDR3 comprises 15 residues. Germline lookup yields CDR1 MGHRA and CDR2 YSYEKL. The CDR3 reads CACSQDRDGAETQHF. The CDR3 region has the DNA TGCGCCTGCAGCCAAGATCGGGACGGGGCTGAGACCCAGCACTTC.

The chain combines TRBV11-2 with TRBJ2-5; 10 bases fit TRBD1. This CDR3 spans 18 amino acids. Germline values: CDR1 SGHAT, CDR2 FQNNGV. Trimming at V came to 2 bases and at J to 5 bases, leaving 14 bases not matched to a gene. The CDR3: CASSLSSGQGKGGETQYF. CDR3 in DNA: TGTGCCAGCAGCTTATCCTCGGGACAGGGGAAGGGTGGGGAGACCCAGTACTTC.

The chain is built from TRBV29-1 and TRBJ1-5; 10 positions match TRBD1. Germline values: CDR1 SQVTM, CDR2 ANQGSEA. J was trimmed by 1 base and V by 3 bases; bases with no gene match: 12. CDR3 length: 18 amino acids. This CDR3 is CSVDNVTGGLLSNQPQHF. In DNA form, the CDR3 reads TGCAGCGTTGACAATGTGACAGGGGGCCTGCTCAGCAATCAGCCCCAGCATTTT.

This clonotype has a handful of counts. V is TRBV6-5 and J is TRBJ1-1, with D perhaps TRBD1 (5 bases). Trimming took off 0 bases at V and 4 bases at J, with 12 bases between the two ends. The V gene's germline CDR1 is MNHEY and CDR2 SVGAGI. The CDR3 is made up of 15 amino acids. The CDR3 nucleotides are TGTGCCAGCAGTTACTCCGGGGACTCGAGCACTGAAGCTTTCTTT. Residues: CASSYSGDSSTEAFF.

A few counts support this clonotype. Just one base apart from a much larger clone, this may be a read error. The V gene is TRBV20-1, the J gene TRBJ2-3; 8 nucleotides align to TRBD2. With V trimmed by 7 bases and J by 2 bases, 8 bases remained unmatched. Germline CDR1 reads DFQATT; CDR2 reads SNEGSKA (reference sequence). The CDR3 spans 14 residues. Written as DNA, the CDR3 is TGCAGTGTCCTCGAACTAGCGGTCACAGATACGCAGTATTTT. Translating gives CSVLELAVTDTQYF.

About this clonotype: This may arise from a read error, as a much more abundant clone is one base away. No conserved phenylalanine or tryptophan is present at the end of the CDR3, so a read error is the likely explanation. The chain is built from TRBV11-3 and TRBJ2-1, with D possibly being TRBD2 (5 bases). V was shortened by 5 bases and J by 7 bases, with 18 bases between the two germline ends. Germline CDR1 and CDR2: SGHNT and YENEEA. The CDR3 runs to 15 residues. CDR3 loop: CASSPRSPGRNEQFL. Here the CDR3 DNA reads TGTGCCAGCAGCCCCCGGTCCCCTGGGAGAAATGAGCAGTTCTTA.

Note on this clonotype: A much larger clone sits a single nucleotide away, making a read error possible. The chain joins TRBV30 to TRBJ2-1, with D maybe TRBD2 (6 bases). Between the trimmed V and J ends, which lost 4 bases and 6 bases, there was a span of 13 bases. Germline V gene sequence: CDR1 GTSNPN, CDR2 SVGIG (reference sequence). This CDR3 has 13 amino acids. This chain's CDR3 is CAWIGLTFNEQFF. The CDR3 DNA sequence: TGTGCCTGGATTGGACTAACCTTCAATGAGCAGTTCTTC.

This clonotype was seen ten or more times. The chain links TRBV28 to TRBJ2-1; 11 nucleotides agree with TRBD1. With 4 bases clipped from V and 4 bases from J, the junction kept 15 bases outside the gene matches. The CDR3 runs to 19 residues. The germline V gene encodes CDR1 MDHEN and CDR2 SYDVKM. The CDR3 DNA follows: TGTGCCAGCAGTTCGTTTCTAGACTCCGGGACAGGGGGTTACAATGAGCAGTTCTTC. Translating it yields CASSSFLDSGTGGYNEQFF.

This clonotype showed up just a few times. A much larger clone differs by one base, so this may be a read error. The CDR3 loop is CASNAPTSGGVGTDTQYF. CDR3 sequence (DNA): TGTGCCAGCAACGCACCGACTAGCGGGGGCGTAGGCACAGATACGCAGTATTTT. This chain connects TRBV6-2 or TRBV6-3 to TRBJ2-3; the match to TRBD2 covers 12 bases. The trim removed 7 bases at V and 1 base at J, leaving 12 bases unmatched. CDR3 length: 18 amino acids. Germline loops: CDR1 MNHEY, CDR2 SVGEGT.

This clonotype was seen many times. The CDR3: CSYRGNEQFF. The CDR3 DNA is TGCAGCTATAGGGGTAATGAGCAGTTCTTC. The chain uses TRBV29-1 and TRBJ2-1; D might be TRBD1 (5 bases). There are 10 residues in the CDR3. CDR1 and CDR2 (germline): SQVTM, ANQGSEA. The V end lost 8 bases, the J end lost 7 bases, and 9 bases lay between the germline ends.

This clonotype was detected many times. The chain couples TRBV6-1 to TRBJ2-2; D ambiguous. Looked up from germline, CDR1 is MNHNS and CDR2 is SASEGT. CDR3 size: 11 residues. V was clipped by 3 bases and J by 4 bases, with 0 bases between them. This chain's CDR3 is CASSDTGELFF. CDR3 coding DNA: TGTGCCAGCAGTGACACCGGGGAGCTGTTTTTT.

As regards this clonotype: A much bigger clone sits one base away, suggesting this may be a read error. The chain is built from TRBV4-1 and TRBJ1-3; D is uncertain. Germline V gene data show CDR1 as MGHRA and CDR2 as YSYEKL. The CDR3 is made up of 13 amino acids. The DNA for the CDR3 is TGCGTCAGCAGCCAGACAAGGGGAAACACCATATATTTT. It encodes CVSSQTRGNTIYF.